This T cell receptor (beta chain) stems from a study of blood T cells in healthy people across ages. Total RNA, at least 6 micrograms per sample, came from PBMCs. V lost 0 bases to trimming and J lost 5 bases, with 7 bases between them. CDR3 length equals 12 residues. In germline, CDR1 is GTSNPN, CDR2 SVGIG (reference sequence). Study-wide findings and caveats: Researchers said unsorted PBMCs prevented a conclusive naive versus antigen-experienced comparison. No one knew whether donors had CMV, which possibly confounded expanded clonotype changes.

Of note for this clonotype: The antigen remains unidentified.

A sample-barcoded 5' primer and a J-beta primer mix were used in a second PCR of roughly 6 to 12 cycles. At least 3 million CDR3-containing paired-end reads were obtained per sample. MiXCR, run by TCRdb on the 5' RACE reads, gives a single entry per CDR3 protein. The sample lists around 1,500,000 distinct CDR3 sequences; over 25% were seen once. The material sequenced was blood. The chain links TRBV30 to TRBJ2-5, with D unclear. This TCR came from a woman aged 30 to 39 in good health. The CDR3 region is CAWSVGKETQYF. As DNA, the CDR3 is TGTGCCTGGAGTGTAGGCAAGGAGACCCAGTACTTC. Together with reference TRBV30 and TRBJ2-5, the CDR3 gives the full variable domain: SQTIHQWPATLVQPVGSPLSLECTVEGTSNPNLYWYRQAAGRGLQLLFYSVGIGQISSEVPQNLSASRPQDRQFILSSKKLLLSDSGFYLCAWSVGKETQYFGPGTRLLVL.